This record looks at one T cell receptor beta chain sequence and its context. Its antigen is unknown. The CDR3 is 15 amino acids. Germline V gene lookup returns CDR1 SGDLS and CDR2 YYNGEE. These data come from a study of CXCR3-negative and CXCR3-positive naive CD8 T cells. Study-wide results and limits: More hydrophobic TRB CDR3s were found in CXCR3-positive naive cells than in CXCR3-negative naive cells. With respect to TRBV-TRBJ usage, naive CXCR3-negative and CXCR3-positive cells were similar; memory differed.

It was by 5' RACE with UMI labels that the TRB cDNA libraries were prepared. TCRdb reprocessed the 5' RACE reads; each CDR3 protein has one entry and no DNA is given. Recorded for this sample: more than 20,000 distinct CDR3 sequences. The TCR comes from a human donor in good health. Some clones in this sample may be carry-over from other donors' samples. The rearrangement links TRBV9 to TRBJ2-7; there is no DNA to check the TCRdb D call of TRBD2. The specimen sequenced was naive CXCR3- CD8+ T cells from blood. Subset here: CD45RO-CCR7+CD27+CD95- naive CD8+ T cells lacking CXCR3 (TNR3-). CDR3 residues: CASNPGGGLDYEQFF.